The 28 T cell receptor beta chains below were found in one sample sequenced in a study of T cell repertoires in cytomegalovirus infection. TCRdb passed the reads through MiXCR, listing each CDR3 protein once. The data hold approximately 390,000 distinct CDR3 sequences, with about 35% observed a single time. Antigen specificity for these receptors is unknown. Sequences were derived from cultured PBMCs, sampled from culture after CMV antigen stimulation. All receptors come from a human donor in good health (CMV status not recorded). Some clones in this sample may be carry-over from other donors' samples.

This clonotype was seen more than once but under ten times. The chain joins TRBV28 to TRBJ1-2; the D is unclear. V lost 6 bases and J lost 2, with 10 bases in between. The germline CDR1 and CDR2 sequences are MDHEN and SYDVKM. The CDR3 has 13 residues. CDR3 protein: CASRPTLNYGYTF. The CDR3 DNA reads TGTGCCAGCAGACCGACACTGAACTATGGCTACACCTTC.

V usage is TRBV19 and J usage is TRBJ2-4; no definite D call. Looked up from germline, CDR1 is LNHDA and CDR2 is SQIVND (reference sequence). V lost 3 bases and J 2 bases, leaving 23 bases between the germline ends. The CDR3 contains 19 residues. The CDR3 loop is CASSIKETVPFVSKNIQYF. The CDR3 DNA is TGTGCCAGTAGTATCAAAGAGACCGTGCCGTTTGTTTCCAAAAACATTCAGTACTTC. Based on the CDR3 plus reference TRBV19 and TRBJ2-4, the full variable domain is DGGITQSPKYLFRKEGQNVTLSCEQNLNHDAMYWYRQDPGQGLRLIYYSQIVNDFQKGDIAEGYSVSREKKESFPLTVTSAQKNPTAFYLCASSIKETVPFVSKNIQYFGAGTRLSVL.

The chain employs TRBV5-1 and TRBJ2-5; D may be TRBD1 (6 bases). This CDR3 contains 15 residues. Deletions cut 0 bases from V and 2 bases from J, with 11 bases between. The germline V gene has CDR1 SGHRS and CDR2 YFSETQ. CDR3 bases: TGCGCCAGCAGCTTGGAACAGGGTTTACAAGAGACCCAGTACTTC. This codes for CASSLEQGLQETQYF. Full variable domain (missing parts from reference TRBV5-1 and TRBJ2-5): KAGVTQTPRYLIKTRGQQVTLSCSPISGHRSVSWYQQTPGQGLQFLFEYFSETQRNKGNFPGRFSGRQFSNSRSEMNVSTLELGDSALYLCASSLEQGLQETQYFGPGTRLLVL.

The V and J genes are TRBV6-6 and TRBJ2-2, with D uncertain. Per the germline V gene, CDR1 is MNHNY and CDR2 is SVGAGI (reference sequence). The CDR3 spans 15 residues. The V gene lost 5 bases and the J gene lost 5 bases, with 15 bases spanning the gap. CDR3 nucleotides: TGTGCCAGCAGTCTCGGACGGGTTGAGACCGGGGAGCTGTTTTTT. Its protein product is CASSLGRVETGELFF.

The chain combines TRBV12-3 or TRBV12-4 with TRBJ1-6; D unclear. The ends were cut back, 6 bases at V and 10 bases at J, with 10 bases in the middle. The CDR3 runs 12 residues. CDR3 coding DNA: TGTGCCAGCAGGAAGCCCGACTCACCCCTCCACTTT. Its translation is CASRKPDSPLHF.

This clonotype was counted only a few times. The chain couples TRBV12-3 or TRBV12-4 to TRBJ2-3, with 7 nucleotides matching TRBD2. The CDR3 consists of 18 residues. Trimming at V came to 3 bases and at J to 1 base, leaving 13 bases not matched to a gene. The CDR3 protein is CASSLGSGSTLGTDTQYF. In DNA, the CDR3 is TGTGCCAGCAGTTTGGGTAGCGGGTCCACCCTGGGCACAGATACGCAGTATTTT.

The rearrangement uses TRBV4-3 and TRBJ2-5; 9 bases align to TRBD1. This CDR3 comprises 18 residues. Germline-derived CDR1 and CDR2 are LGHNA and YSLEER. V was pared by 0 bases and J by 2 bases, with 10 bases of the junction left unmatched. CDR3 sequence: CASSQDRVTGGTQETQYF. CDR3 DNA sequence: TGCGCCAGCAGCCAAGATAGAGTGACAGGGGGGACTCAAGAGACCCAGTACTTC.

There are a few counts of this clonotype. The V call is TRBV7-2, the J call TRBJ2-5, with 10 bases lining up with TRBD2. This CDR3 contains 15 residues. Germline CDR1 and CDR2: SGHTA and FQGNSA. The ends lost 6 bases at V and 5 bases at J; junction bases unmatched: 9. CDR3 DNA: TGTGCCAGCAGTCCAAGCGGGAGGGCCGATGAGACCCAGTACTTC. The encoded protein is CASSPSGRADETQYF.

The V gene is TRBV19, the J gene TRBJ2-1; D is possibly TRBD2 (5 bases). V was cut by 6 bases and J by 5 bases, with 20 bases left in between. Germline V gene data show CDR1 as LNHDA and CDR2 as SQIVND (reference sequence). There are 16 residues in the CDR3. The CDR3: CASSPFGVLYDNEQFF. The CDR3 nucleotides are TGTGCCAGTAGCCCATTCGGGGTCCTCTATGACAATGAGCAGTTCTTC. Supplemented by reference TRBV19 and TRBJ2-1, the full variable domain reads DGGITQSPKYLFRKEGQNVTLSCEQNLNHDAMYWYRQDPGQGLRLIYYSQIVNDFQKGDIAEGYSVSREKKESFPLTVTSAQKNPTAFYLCASSPFGVLYDNEQFFGPGTRLTVL.

This clonotype was detected once. The chain combines TRBV6-1 with TRBJ2-3; perhaps TRBD2 as D (7 bases). CDR1 and CDR2 from the germline V gene are MNHNS and SASEGT. The CDR3 spans 15 residues. The V gene lost 7 bases and the J gene lost 3 bases, with 17 bases spanning the gap. The CDR3 sequence is CASIEGEGSTDTQYF. For the CDR3, the DNA is TGTGCCAGCATTGAGGGGGAGGGCAGTACAGATACGCAGTATTTT.

The chain joins TRBV5-6 to TRBJ2-5, with 10 bases identical to TRBD2. The length of the CDR3 is 16 residues. Germline-derived CDR1 and CDR2 are SGHDT and YYEEEE. The trim removed 1 base at V and 0 bases at J, leaving 3 bases unmatched. The CDR3 spells CASSLTLAGDQETQYF. The CDR3 DNA is TGTGCCAGCAGCTTGACCCTAGCGGGGGACCAAGAGACCCAGTACTTC.

The genes are TRBV28 and TRBJ2-1; D gene unclear. The CDR3 extends over 13 amino acids. The ends were cut back, 5 bases at V and 9 bases at J, with 14 bases in the middle. In germline, CDR1 is MDHEN, CDR2 SYDVKM. The CDR3 DNA reads TGTGCCAGCAGTGACTCCGTTCCTGGTGAGCAGTTCTTC. This encodes CASSDSVPGEQFF.

This clonotype was seen only once. The chain has TRBV28 and TRBJ2-7, with D possibly being TRBD2 (6 bases). CDR1 and CDR2 from the germline V gene are MDHEN and SYDVKM. The ends were cut back, 3 bases at V and 2 bases at J, with 14 bases in the middle. This CDR3 is 15 amino acids long. The CDR3 protein is CASSFGTPSPYEQYF. DNA of the CDR3: TGTGCCAGCAGTTTCGGGACTCCCTCTCCCTACGAGCAGTACTTC.

This clonotype was seen only a few times. The V call is TRBV6-5, the J call TRBJ2-1; 14 bases agree with TRBD2. The CDR3 totals 18 residues. Germline V gene sequence: CDR1 MNHEY, CDR2 SVGAGI. Losses at the gene ends were 0 bases for V and 9 bases for J; bases not matched to a gene: 10. The CDR3 DNA sequence: TGTGCCAGCAGTTACTCGATTCCGGGACTAGCGGGAGCATTTGAGCAGTTCTTC. It translates to CASSYSIPGLAGAFEQFF.

The chain combines TRBV27 with TRBJ1-2; D call uncertain. V lost 4 bases, J lost 1 base, and 10 bases lay in between. Germline V CDR1 and CDR2: MNHEY, SMNVEV (reference sequence). The CDR3 runs 14 residues. The CDR3 is CASSSTYDNYGYTF. The CDR3 bases are TGTGCCAGCAGTTCCACCTATGATAACTATGGCTACACCTTC.

This chain connects TRBV7-9 to TRBJ2-2, with no clear D. Germline V CDR1 and CDR2: SEHNR, FQNEAQ (reference sequence). The CDR3 sequence is 15 residues long. Trimming stripped 6 bases from V and 2 bases from J, with 13 bases between. CDR3 nucleotides: TGTGCCAGCAGATACTCCGGACCTAACACCGGGGAGCTGTTTTTT. This gives the protein CASRYSGPNTGELFF.

The chain recombines TRBV20-1 with TRBJ2-3; D may be TRBD2 (5 bases). The CDR3 length is 15 residues. The V and J ends lost 2 bases and 0 bases respectively, with 12 bases between them. Germline loops: CDR1 DFQATT, CDR2 SNEGSKA (reference sequence). This chain's CDR3 is CSARISGESTDTQYF. DNA for the CDR3: TGCAGTGCTAGAATCAGCGGAGAAAGCACAGATACGCAGTATTTT.

This clonotype was recorded a few times. V and J are TRBV2 and TRBJ1-1; TRBD1 is a possible D gene (5 bases). This CDR3 has 14 amino acids. Germline lookup yields CDR1 SNHLY and CDR2 FYNNEI. The germline V and J ends were trimmed by 10 bases and 0 bases, with 15 bases remaining between them. The CDR3, as DNA: TGTGCCACCCGGTTACAGGCCATGAACACTGAAGCTTTCTTT. Translation: CATRLQAMNTEAFF.

The rearrangement links TRBV20-1 to TRBJ2-3; TRBD2 matches at 7 bases. CDR1 DFQATT and CDR2 SNEGSKA come from the germline V gene (reference sequence). V gave up 5 bases and J gave up 2 bases; unmatched junction bases: 19. The CDR3 consists of 18 residues. The CDR3 bases are TGCAGTGCTCGCGATCATTTTAGCGGGCGCAGCCCCACAGATACGCAGTATTTT. Residues: CSARDHFSGRSPTDTQYF.

The V and J genes are TRBV6-2 or TRBV6-3 and TRBJ2-3, with D maybe TRBD1 (5 bases). V was cut by 6 bases and J by 1 base, with 14 bases left in between. Per germline, CDR1 MNHEY and CDR2 SVGEGT. The CDR3 runs 15 residues. As DNA, the CDR3 is TGTGCCAGCAGATCTACAGGCTCCGGCACAGATACGCAGTATTTT. It codes for CASRSTGSGTDTQYF.

This rearrangement joins TRBV20-1 to TRBJ2-7; D not certain. The CDR3 extends over 13 amino acids. CDR1 and CDR2 from the germline V gene are DFQATT and SNEGSKA (reference sequence). V was clipped by 1 base and J by 7 bases, with 14 bases between them. CDR3 nucleotide sequence: TGCAGTGCTAGAGGTCAGGCTCGGGCAGAGCAGTACTTC. This codes for CSARGQARAEQYF.

The chain has TRBV7-2 and TRBJ1-1; 8 bases match TRBD1. In germline, CDR1 is SGHTA, CDR2 FQGNSA. The CDR3 runs to 17 residues. V gave up 6 bases and J gave up 3 bases; unmatched junction bases: 15. The CDR3 nucleotides read TGTGCCAGCAGACGAGGGACAGGAGGCCTTATCCACACTGAAGCTTTCTTT. Translated, it gives CASRRGTGGLIHTEAFF. Full variable domain (missing parts from reference TRBV7-2 and TRBJ1-1): GAGVSQSPSNKVTEKGKDVELRCDPISGHTALYWYRQSLGQGLEFLIYFQGNSAPDKSGLPSDRFSAERTGGSVSTLTIQRTQQEDSAVYLCASRRGTGGLIHTEAFFGQGTRLTVV.

The chain carries TRBV7-2 and TRBJ2-1, with D possibly matching TRBD2 (6 bases). The CDR3 runs 15 residues. V shed 2 bases and J shed 5 bases, with 13 bases lying between them. Germline V gives CDR1 SGHTA, CDR2 FQGNSA. The CDR3, as DNA: TGTGCCAGCAGCTTAAATCCCCTAGCGAACAATGAGCAGTTCTTC. This encodes CASSLNPLANNEQFF.

Only a few counts were recorded for this clonotype. The V call is TRBV4-1, the J call TRBJ2-7, with 10 bases aligning to TRBD2. The CDR3 consists of 15 residues. CDR1 is MGHRA and CDR2 is YSYEKL in the germline V gene. V was clipped by 0 bases and J by 4 bases; unmatched bases: 3. The CDR3 reads CASSQEGLAAYEQYF. CDR3 sequence (DNA): TGCGCCAGCAGCCAAGAAGGACTAGCGGCATACGAGCAGTACTTC.

The rearrangement links TRBV5-4 to TRBJ1-2, with D possibly being TRBD1 (6 bases). The CDR3 totals 14 residues. V lost 4 bases and J 6 bases, leaving 16 bases between the germline ends. Germline V CDR1 and CDR2: SGHNT, YYREEE (reference sequence). The CDR3 region is CASSRTMGGNGYTF. The CDR3 DNA sequence: TGTGCCAGCAGCCGTACGATGGGGGGCAATGGCTACACCTTC.

This clonotype was recorded a few times. The V and J genes are TRBV12-3 or TRBV12-4 and TRBJ1-2, with no clear D. CDR3 length equals 14 residues. The ends were cut back, 0 bases at V and 9 bases at J, with 14 bases in the middle. The CDR3 coding sequence is TGTGCCAGCAGTTTAGCGGGGTCGTTAGGGAGCTACACCTTC. Residues: CASSLAGSLGSYTF.

The chain is built from TRBV19 and TRBJ2-1; the match to TRBD2 covers 11 bases. The V segment lost 10 bases and the J segment 0 bases; nucleotides outside the gene matches: 14. The CDR3 is 18 residues long. CDR1 and CDR2 (germline): LNHDA, SQIVND (reference sequence). CDR3 protein: CATAGGTSGKSSYNEQFF. The CDR3, as DNA: TGTGCCACCGCTGGGGGGACTAGCGGAAAAAGCTCCTACAATGAGCAGTTCTTC.

In this sample, this clonotype turned up a few times. This rearrangement joins TRBV7-8 to TRBJ2-1, with 8 bases that match TRBD2. This CDR3 contains 18 residues. V shed 5 bases, J shed 2 bases, and the junction held 14 bases outside the gene matches. Germline CDR1 SGHVS, CDR2 FQNEAQ. The CDR3 protein is CASSRTHLSGNTYNEQFF. The CDR3 DNA reads TGTGCCAGCAGCCGAACCCACCTTAGCGGGAACACCTACAATGAGCAGTTCTTC. The full variable domain, completed using reference TRBV7-8 and TRBJ2-1, is GAGVSQSPRYKVAKRGQDVALRCDPISGHVSLFWYQQALGQGPEFLTYFQNEAQLDKSGLPSDRFFAERPEGSVSTLKIQRTQQEDSAVYLCASSRTHLSGNTYNEQFFGPGTRLTVL.